The 20 T cell receptor beta chains presented below share a single source sample, sequenced in a study of cytomegalovirus exposure and HLA in healthy donors. Researchers ran the PCR with 60 Vbeta and 13 Jbeta primers. The data were produced by immunoSEQ multiplex PCR, yet TCRdb's version contains in-frame clones alone and is incomplete. Among around 170,000 clones listed, around 80% were seen once. Sequenced sample: PBMCs. Source of these receptors: a woman in her thirties in good health and CMV-seronegative.

Only one count was recorded for this clone. V and J are TRBV25-1 and TRBJ2-7, with D possibly matching TRBD1 (6 bases). V was shortened by 2 bases and J by 8 bases, with 7 bases between the two germline ends. In germline, CDR1 is MGHDK, CDR2 SYGVNS. The CDR3 consists of 11 residues. This CDR3 is CASSEGGQQYF. CDR3 coding DNA: TGTGCCAGCAGTGAAGGGGGCCAGCAGTACTTC.

The chain is built from TRBV4-3 and TRBJ1-2; no reliable D call. Germline CDR1 is LGHNA and CDR2 is YSLEER. V shed 0 bases and J shed 8 bases, with 16 bases lying between them. This CDR3 has 15 amino acids. The DNA for the CDR3 is TGCGCCAGCAGCCAAGAGAGGCAGTTGAGAGGAGGCTACACCTTC. It is translated as CASSQERQLRGGYTF.

This rearrangement joins TRBV5-1 to TRBJ1-3; D perhaps matches TRBD1 (5 bases). V lost 4 bases to trimming and J lost 3 bases, with 11 bases between them. The CDR3 consists of 14 residues. Per germline, CDR1 SGHRS and CDR2 YFSETQ. For the CDR3, the DNA is TGCGCCAGCAGCCCGGGGGGGGATGGAAACACCATATATTTT. Translating gives CASSPGGDGNTIYF.

This clone was found once. This chain links TRBV15 with TRBJ2-2; D is perhaps TRBD1 (6 bases). V gave up 0 bases and J gave up 6 bases, with 14 bases separating them. Germline V gene lookup returns CDR1 LNHNV and CDR2 YYDKDF (reference sequence). The CDR3 is made up of 16 amino acids. The CDR3 bases are TGTGCCACCAGCAGAGAAGGGGGACATGGGCCCGGGGAGCTGTTTTTT. It yields the protein CATSREGGHGPGELFF.

The chain combines TRBV19 with TRBJ2-3; D is possibly TRBD1 (6 bases). This CDR3 region has 15 residues. V was pared by 7 bases and J by 2 bases, with 16 bases between. The germline V gene encodes CDR1 LNHDA and CDR2 SQIVND (reference sequence). CDR3 sequence: CASTLRTANTDTQYF. CDR3 DNA: TGTGCCAGTACCCTACGGACAGCCAACACAGATACGCAGTATTTT.

The chain is built from TRBV18 and TRBJ2-3; the D gene is possibly TRBD1 (6 bases). Germline CDR1 is KGHSH and CDR2 is LQKENI. CDR3 length: 14 amino acids. The V and J ends lost 4 bases and 2 bases respectively, with 10 bases between them. CDR3 nucleotide sequence: TGTGCCAGCTCACTGGACAGATCCACAGATACGCAGTATTTT. Its translation is CASSLDRSTDTQYF.

The V and J genes are TRBV7-7 and TRBJ2-7; TRBD2 aligns across 8 bases. The CDR3 is 16 residues long. J was trimmed by 6 bases and V by 6 bases; bases with no gene match: 16. The germline CDR1 and CDR2 sequences are SSHAT and FNYEAQ (reference sequence). This CDR3 is CASSPRGGPAGFEQYF. The CDR3 DNA reads TGTGCCAGCAGTCCCCGGGGGGGACCCGCGGGATTCGAGCAGTACTTC.

The V and J genes are TRBV19 and TRBJ2-2; 8 bases agree with TRBD1. CDR1 LNHDA and CDR2 SQIVND come from the germline V gene (reference sequence). V lost 5 bases to trimming and J lost 4 bases; unmatched junction nucleotides: 9. This CDR3 is 16 amino acids long. For the CDR3, the DNA is TGTGCCAGTAGTCCTTTGAGGGGACAGGCCACCGGGGAGCTGTTTTTT. This encodes CASSPLRGQATGELFF.

This clone was picked up one time. V is TRBV9 and J is TRBJ2-3; TRBD2 aligns across 13 bases. Germline V CDR1 and CDR2: SGDLS, YYNGEE. V gave up 4 bases and J gave up 7 bases; unmatched junction bases: 6. The CDR3 spans 15 residues. In DNA, the CDR3 is TGTGCCAGCAGCCCTACTAGCGGGGGGGGATATACGCAGTATTTT. Protein: CASSPTSGGGYTQYF.

The V and J genes are TRBV5-4 and TRBJ2-3; D perhaps matches TRBD1 (5 bases). The CDR3 length is 14 residues. V was trimmed by 3 bases and J by 0 bases, leaving 8 bases between them. Germline V CDR1 and CDR2: SGHNT, YYREEE (reference sequence). CDR3 coding DNA: TGTGCCAGCAGCTCGACAGTAAGCACAGATACGCAGTATTTT. Translating gives CASSSTVSTDTQYF.

This clone was recorded a few times. This chain joins TRBV19 and TRBJ1-2, with D possibly being TRBD1 (6 bases). CDR3 length: 14 amino acids. In germline, CDR1 is LNHDA, CDR2 SQIVND (reference sequence). V lost 6 bases, J lost 1 base, and 12 bases lay in between. In DNA form, the CDR3 reads TGTGCCAGTAGGAAGGACAGATATAACTATGGCTACACCTTC. Encoded protein: CASRKDRYNYGYTF. Based on the CDR3 plus reference TRBV19 and TRBJ1-2, the full variable domain is DGGITQSPKYLFRKEGQNVTLSCEQNLNHDAMYWYRQDPGQGLRLIYYSQIVNDFQKGDIAEGYSVSREKKESFPLTVTSAQKNPTAFYLCASRKDRYNYGYTFGSGTRLTVV.

This clone has just one count. The V gene is TRBV9, the J gene TRBJ1-1; TRBD1 agrees at 7 bases. V shed 0 bases and J 2 bases; nucleotides not matched to a gene: 7. The germline V gene has CDR1 SGDLS and CDR2 YYNGEE. This CDR3 comprises 16 residues. The DNA of the CDR3 is TGTGCCAGCAGCGTAGGTTACAACAGGGGAAACACTGAAGCTTTCTTT. This encodes CASSVGYNRGNTEAFF.

The chain has TRBV25-1 and TRBJ2-1; D is perhaps TRBD2 (6 bases). V was cut by 4 bases and J by 6 bases, with 10 bases left in between. There are 13 residues in the CDR3. The germline V gene has CDR1 MGHDK and CDR2 SYGVNS. For the CDR3, the DNA is TGTGCCAGCAGTGCCACGACTAGCAATGAGCAGTTCTTC. Translation: CASSATTSNEQFF.

The genes are TRBV27 and TRBJ1-1, with a possible D match to TRBD1 (6 bases). This CDR3 is 13 amino acids long. Germline values: CDR1 MNHEY, CDR2 SMNVEV (reference sequence). V was cut by 8 bases and J by 5 bases, with 15 bases left in between. This chain's CDR3 is CASRKIRGTEAFF. CDR3 bases: TGTGCCAGCCGGAAAATCAGGGGAACTGAAGCTTTCTTT.

This chain uses TRBV5-6 with TRBJ1-3; D unclear. Trimming removed 4 bases from V and 3 bases from J, with 5 bases in between. The CDR3 runs to 12 residues. CDR1 SGHDT and CDR2 YYEEEE come from the germline V gene. CDR3 in DNA: TGTGCCAGCAGCAAATATGGAAACACCATATATTTT. Amino acids: CASSKYGNTIYF.

This clone was counted once. J is TRBJ2-7 and V is TRBV6-6; D remains unclear. Germline V gives CDR1 MNHNY, CDR2 SVGAGI (reference sequence). This CDR3 contains 13 residues. V was shortened by 8 bases and J by 1 base, with 12 bases between the two germline ends. DNA for the CDR3: TGTGCCAGCCTGGAGTCCCTGTCCTACGAGCAGTACTTC. Amino acids: CASLESLSYEQYF.

This chain joins TRBV5-1 and TRBJ2-1, with D uncertain. Germline CDR1 reads SGHRS; CDR2 reads YFSETQ. This CDR3 spans 17 amino acids. Trimming shortened V by 4 bases and J by 4 bases, and 21 bases separated the two germline ends. This CDR3 reads CASSVLGGSETYNEQFF. CDR3 coding DNA: TGCGCCAGCAGCGTCCTAGGTGGGTCGGAGACTTACAATGAGCAGTTCTTC.

This clone appeared a single time. CDR3 amino acids: CASKVLGTEAFF. The CDR3 nucleotides are TGTGCCAGCAAGGTTCTCGGGACTGAAGCTTTCTTT. V is TRBV27 and J is TRBJ1-1; D is uncertain. V lost 7 bases to trimming and J lost 5 bases, with 11 bases between them. The CDR3 is 12 amino acids. Germline CDR1 is MNHEY and CDR2 is SMNVEV (reference sequence).

The chain employs TRBV30 and TRBJ2-1; D is perhaps TRBD2 (7 bases). CDR3 length equals 15 residues. V was trimmed by 2 bases and J by 4 bases, leaving 15 bases between them. Germline loops: CDR1 GTSNPN, CDR2 SVGIG (reference sequence). CDR3 sequence reads: CAWSLGGVNYNEQFF. CDR3 bases: TGTGCCTGGAGTTTAGGGGGGGTAAATTACAATGAGCAGTTCTTC.

The sample holds one count of this clone. The chain's CDR3 is CASSPGAGGQTEAFF. The DNA of the CDR3 is TGTGCCAGCTCACCAGGGGCAGGGGGCCAAACTGAAGCTTTCTTT. V is TRBV18 and J is TRBJ1-1; 8 nucleotides match TRBD1. V shed 2 bases, J shed 5 bases, and the junction held 7 bases outside the gene matches. CDR1 KGHSH and CDR2 LQKENI come from the germline V gene. The CDR3 runs 15 residues.